This T cell receptor beta chain was captured by sequencing in a study of blood T cell repertoires in COVID-19. TCRdb keeps only in-frame clones here, not all; method: immunoSEQ multiplex PCR. The sample holds tens of thousands of clones, about 86% seen once. Looked up from germline, CDR1 is KGHSH and CDR2 is LQKENI. Germline trimming cut 3 bases from V and 5 bases from J; bases unmatched to any gene: 8. The CDR3 is 15 residues long. This clone has a handful of counts. The rearrangement uses TRBV18 and TRBJ1-2, with 8 bases fitting TRBD1. Material: peripheral blood. This clonotype was sampled from a human donor in a cohort sampled during active COVID-19. As DNA, the CDR3 is TGTGCCAGCTCACCTCGGACAGGGAGGATTTATGGCTACACCTTC. As protein: CASSPRTGRIYGYTF. Based on the CDR3 plus reference TRBV18 and TRBJ1-2, the full variable domain is NAGVMQNPRHLVRRRGQEARLRCSPMKGHSHVYWYRQLPEEGLKFMVYLQKENIIDESGMPKERFSAEFPKEGPSILRIQQVVRGDSAAYFCASSPRTGRIYGYTFGSGTRLTVV.